Following are 12 T cell receptor beta chains from one sample sequenced in a study of blood T cell repertoires in COVID-19. Some clones are missing from TCRdb's copy, which holds only in-frame ones; the method was immunoSEQ multiplex PCR. The table lists 300,000 to 450,000 clones, approximately 86% of them singletons, with around 3% in the top ten. The sample was peripheral blood. The receptor set was obtained from a human donor in a cohort sampled during active COVID-19.

The rearrangement joins TRBV4-1 to TRBJ2-1; unclear D gene. The CDR3 runs 14 residues. Germline V lookup: CDR1 MGHRA, CDR2 YSYEKL. The V and J ends lost 3 bases and 2 bases respectively, with 8 bases between them. The CDR3 DNA sequence: TGCGCCAGCAGCCACAACACCGCCTACAATGAGCAGTTCTTC. Its protein product is CASSHNTAYNEQFF.

The V and J genes are TRBV3-1 (or the pseudogene TRBV3-2) and TRBJ2-7; the match to TRBD1 covers 9 bases. Germline V gene data show CDR1 as LGHDT and CDR2 as YNNKEL (reference sequence). This CDR3 is built from 13 residues. The V gene end was trimmed by 6 bases and the J gene end by 3 bases; junction bases not matched to a gene: 3. The CDR3 is CASRGQGIYEQYF. CDR3 bases: TGTGCCAGCAGGGGACAGGGTATCTACGAGCAGTACTTC.

This chain connects TRBV25-1 to TRBJ1-5, with D hard to call. The CDR3 extends over 13 amino acids. The V end was cut by 5 bases, the J end by 5 bases, with 10 bases between. Germline V gene sequence: CDR1 MGHDK, CDR2 SYGVNS. CDR3 amino acids: CASSKMGDQPQHF. The CDR3 DNA reads TGTGCCAGCAGTAAGATGGGAGATCAGCCCCAGCATTTT.

The chain has TRBV4-2 and TRBJ1-4; 8 bases align to TRBD1. There are 15 residues in the CDR3. V shed 1 base, J shed 6 bases, and the junction held 4 bases outside the gene matches. The germline CDR1 and CDR2 sequences are LGHNA and YNFKEQ. The chain's CDR3 is CASSQVDRADEKLFF. CDR3 bases: TGTGCCAGCAGCCAAGTGGACAGGGCAGATGAAAAACTGTTTTTT.

The V call is TRBV29-1, the J call TRBJ2-7; TRBD2 is a possible D gene (6 bases). This CDR3 is built from 12 residues. Germline assignment: CDR1 SQVTM and CDR2 ANQGSEA. V lost 0 bases to trimming and J lost 5 bases, with 8 bases between them. The CDR3 region has the DNA TGCAGCGTTGAAGAAGGCGGGGACGAGCAGTACTTC. This codes for CSVEEGGDEQYF.

The CDR3 sequence is CASSLDTVGNTIYF. CDR3 nucleotide sequence: TGCGCCAGCAGCTTGGACACAGTGGGAAACACCATATATTTT. V gene TRBV5-1 combines with J gene TRBJ1-3, with D uncertain. Looked up from germline, CDR1 is SGHRS and CDR2 is YFSETQ. There are 14 residues in the CDR3. Trimming stripped 0 bases from V and 4 bases from J, with 8 bases between.

This chain links TRBV3-1 (or the pseudogene TRBV3-2) with TRBJ2-5; weak D call: TRBD1 (6 bases). CDR3 length: 14 amino acids. V was trimmed by 4 bases and J by 4 bases, leaving 13 bases between them. Germline assignment: CDR1 LGHDT and CDR2 YNNKEL (reference sequence). The DNA of the CDR3 is TGTGCCAGCAGCCGGCGGACAGTAGGAGAGACCCAGTACTTC. It encodes CASSRRTVGETQYF.

The gene calls are TRBV7-3 and TRBJ2-1; 8 bases line up with TRBD2. Losses at the gene ends were 2 bases for V and 3 bases for J; bases not matched to a gene: 9. Germline assignment: CDR1 SGHTA and CDR2 FQGTGA. The CDR3 extends over 17 amino acids. The chain's CDR3 is CASSLRPGLADYNEQFF. CDR3 bases: TGTGCCAGCAGCTTACGACCCGGACTAGCAGACTACAATGAGCAGTTCTTC.

This clone was counted a single time. The chain joins TRBV2 to TRBJ2-3; TRBD2 is a possible D gene (6 bases). Germline CDR1 reads SNHLY; CDR2 reads FYNNEI. The CDR3 totals 13 residues. Trimming took 3 bases from V and 4 from J, leaving 8 bases between them. Here the CDR3 reads CASSEEGPDTQYF. The CDR3 region has the DNA TGTGCCAGCAGTGAGGAGGGCCCAGATACGCAGTATTTT.

This chain uses TRBV6-5 with TRBJ1-3; 7 nucleotides line up with TRBD1. There are 15 residues in the CDR3. V was pared by 0 bases and J by 3 bases, with 2 bases of the junction left unmatched. Germline V gene data show CDR1 as MNHEY and CDR2 as SVGAGI. CDR3 in amino acids: CASSYSTGYGNTIYF. For the CDR3, the DNA is TGTGCCAGCAGTTACTCGACAGGGTATGGAAACACCATATATTTT.

The chain couples TRBV18 to TRBJ2-5; the match to TRBD2 covers 9 bases. Trimming removed 2 bases from V and 4 bases from J; junction bases left unmatched: 2. Germline V lookup: CDR1 KGHSH, CDR2 LQKENI. The CDR3 is made up of 14 amino acids. The CDR3 spells CASSPAGGGETQYF. CDR3 bases: TGTGCCAGCTCACCAGCGGGAGGGGGAGAGACCCAGTACTTC.

The rearrangement links TRBV3-1 (or the pseudogene TRBV3-2) to TRBJ2-7; 12 bases fit TRBD2. The junction had 5 bases not matched to a gene; V was cut back by 1 base and J by 4 bases. The CDR3 contains 16 residues. Germline CDR1 and CDR2: LGHDT and YNNKEL (reference sequence). Here the CDR3 DNA reads TGTGCCAGCAGCCAAGCTGGACTAGCGGGGAGATACGAGCAGTACTTC. Protein product: CASSQAGLAGRYEQYF.